The 32 T cell receptor beta chains below come from one sample, sequenced in a study of PD-L1 blockade in urothelial cancer. Profiled with immunoSEQ multiplex PCR; TCRdb holds only in-frame clones, not every one. This table has over a thousand clones, roughly 38% appearing once. This specimen was tumor tissue, taken before atezolizumab (anti-PD-L1) treatment. The receptors originated from a man aged 55 to 70 with urothelial cancer.

The chain combines TRBV30 with TRBJ1-5, with 12 bases lining up with TRBD1. Germline loops: CDR1 GTSNPN, CDR2 SVGIG (reference sequence). The CDR3 loop spans 14 amino acids. V trimming: 6 bases; J trimming: 6 bases; junction bases outside the gene matches: 6. Here the CDR3 DNA reads TGTGCCTGTACCGGGACAGGGGGCGTTCAGCCCCAGCATTTT. Its translation: CACTGTGGVQPQHF.

V and J are TRBV19 and TRBJ1-5; 9 bases line up with TRBD1. The CDR3 loop spans 17 amino acids. In germline, CDR1 is LNHDA, CDR2 SQIVND (reference sequence). Losses at the gene ends were 7 bases for V and 2 bases for J; bases not matched to a gene: 12. CDR3 protein: CASTPSGTGLRNQPQHF. As DNA, the CDR3 is TGTGCCAGTACTCCCTCCGGGACAGGGTTGCGCAATCAGCCCCAGCATTTT.

The genes are TRBV12-5 and TRBJ1-2, with 7 bases that match TRBD1. CDR1 is LGHNT and CDR2 is FRNRAP in the germline V gene. The CDR3 sequence is 14 residues long. V gave up 4 bases and J gave up 6 bases; unmatched junction bases: 8. In nucleotides, the CDR3 is TGTGCTAGTGGTTCAGGACAGGCAACCAATGGCTACACCTTC. Encoded protein: CASGSGQATNGYTF.

The table lists this clone with a few counts. The chain uses TRBV11-3 and TRBJ2-2; no reliable D call. Looked up from germline, CDR1 is SGHNT and CDR2 is YENEEA. This CDR3 is built from 16 residues. V was trimmed by 1 base and J by 3 bases, leaving 12 bases between them. In DNA form, the CDR3 reads TGTGCCAGCAGCTTAGGTTCCAGGCTTTACACCGGGGAGCTGTTTTTT. It codes for CASSLGSRLYTGELFF.

The gene calls are TRBV9 and TRBJ2-3, with 14 positions matching TRBD2. This CDR3 is built from 15 residues. The V gene's germline CDR1 is SGDLS and CDR2 YYNGEE. J gave up 5 bases and V 4 bases, and 3 bases lay outside the gene matches. CDR3 sequence reads: CASSRLAGGQDTQYF. DNA of the CDR3: TGTGCCAGCAGCCGACTAGCGGGGGGGCAAGATACGCAGTATTTT. Drawing the rest from reference TRBV9 and TRBJ2-3, the complete variable domain is DSGVTQTPKHLITATGQRVTLRCSPRSGDLSVYWYQQSLDQGLQFLIQYYNGEERAKGNILERFSAQQFPDLHSELNLSSLELGDSALYFCASSRLAGGQDTQYFGPGTRLTVL.

J is TRBJ1-6 and V is TRBV28, with 8 bases fitting TRBD1. In germline, CDR1 is MDHEN, CDR2 SYDVKM. The CDR3 has 15 residues. V dropped 8 bases and J dropped 9; count of bases not matched to a gene: 12. DNA of the CDR3: TGTGCCAGCGGACCCCCGGCAGGGGGCGGTTCACCCCTCCACTTT. This codes for CASGPPAGGGSPLHF.

The V gene is TRBV19, the J gene TRBJ2-7; D gene unclear. The CDR3 consists of 13 residues. Trimming left V 3 bases short and J 12 bases short, with 18 bases between. CDR1 is LNHDA and CDR2 is SQIVND in the germline V gene (reference sequence). The CDR3 DNA sequence: TGTGCCAGTAGTATCGGCGTAAGGACGCGGATGTACTTC. Residues: CASSIGVRTRMYF.

V usage is TRBV5-1 and J usage is TRBJ2-3; TRBD1 matches 9 bases. Trimming at V came to 6 bases and at J to 4 bases, leaving 12 bases not matched to a gene. The CDR3 sequence is 16 residues long. From germline, CDR1 is SGHRS and CDR2 YFSETQ. DNA of the CDR3: TGCGCCAGCAAGTTATTGGACAGGGGTTTCGCAGATACGCAGTATTTT. Translation: CASKLLDRGFADTQYF. The variable domain in full, completed from reference TRBV5-1 and TRBJ2-3, reads KAGVTQTPRYLIKTRGQQVTLSCSPISGHRSVSWYQQTPGQGLQFLFEYFSETQRNKGNFPGRFSGRQFSNSRSEMNVSTLELGDSALYLCASKLLDRGFADTQYFGPGTRLTVL.

This chain connects TRBV5-1 to TRBJ2-1; D ambiguous. CDR3 length: 15 amino acids. Trimming stripped 0 bases from V and 2 bases from J, with 9 bases between. Germline lookup yields CDR1 SGHRS and CDR2 YFSETQ. CDR3 in amino acids: CASSLAAMTYNEQFF. The CDR3 DNA reads as TGCGCCAGCAGCTTGGCAGCGATGACCTACAATGAGCAGTTCTTC. Full variable domain (outside the CDR3, taken from reference TRBV5-1 and TRBJ2-1): KAGVTQTPRYLIKTRGQQVTLSCSPISGHRSVSWYQQTPGQGLQFLFEYFSETQRNKGNFPGRFSGRQFSNSRSEMNVSTLELGDSALYLCASSLAAMTYNEQFFGPGTRLTVL.

V is TRBV9 and J is TRBJ2-7; TRBD1 is a possible D gene (6 bases). This CDR3 has 14 residues. The germline CDR1 and CDR2 sequences are SGDLS and YYNGEE. With 3 bases removed from V and 0 bases from J, the gap between germline ends came to 10 bases. CDR3 amino acids: CASSGRDNSYEQYF. CDR3 bases: TGTGCCAGCAGCGGCCGGGACAACTCCTACGAGCAGTACTTC.

The chain links TRBV18 to TRBJ1-5; no reliable D call. Germline CDR1 is KGHSH and CDR2 is LQKENI. The V gene lost 10 bases and the J gene lost 3 bases, with 13 bases spanning the gap. The CDR3 length is 13 residues. CDR3 DNA: TGTGCCAACCCGTTCCCCTCCAATCAGCCCCAGCATTTT. Protein: CANPFPSNQPQHF.

The V call is TRBV29-1, the J call TRBJ1-2, with a tentative D call TRBD1 (6 bases). CDR1 and CDR2 (germline): SQVTM, ANQGSEA. Trimming stripped 6 bases from V and 0 bases from J, with 14 bases between. The CDR3 runs to 14 residues. DNA of the CDR3: TGCAGCGTGATGGAACAGGGAACTAACTATGGCTACACCTTC. This sequence encodes CSVMEQGTNYGYTF.

This clone is deemed large. The chain couples TRBV30 to TRBJ1-1; the D is unclear. This CDR3 is built from 15 residues. Per germline, CDR1 GTSNPN and CDR2 SVGIG (reference sequence). V lost 4 bases and J lost 5, with 20 bases in between. CDR3 sequence (DNA): TGTGCCTGGACCTGGGCCGCGCCCGCTGGTACTGAAGCTTTCTTT. This sequence encodes CAWTWAAPAGTEAFF.

The chain uses TRBV23-1 and TRBJ2-7; no reliable D call. TRBV23-1 is placed among ORFs of uncertain function. V lost 4 bases to trimming and J lost 2 bases, with 9 bases between them. This CDR3 is 13 amino acids long. CDR3 residues: CASSLPETYEQYF. The DNA for the CDR3 is TGCGCCAGCAGTCTGCCAGAAACCTACGAGCAGTACTTC.

This clone was detected a few times. The chain is built from TRBV6-8 and TRBJ2-1, with a tentative D call TRBD2 (6 bases). The V gene lost 6 bases and the J gene lost 6 bases, with 18 bases spanning the gap. The CDR3 is 15 amino acids. In germline, CDR1 is MNHGY, CDR2 SAAAGT. CDR3 sequence: CASRYAGTPSNEQFF. CDR3 DNA sequence: TGTGCCAGCAGGTACGCCGGGACTCCGTCCAATGAGCAGTTCTTC.

The J gene is TRBJ2-7, the V gene TRBV6-8; D may be TRBD1 or TRBD2 (5 bases each). The V gene's germline CDR1 is MNHGY and CDR2 SAAAGT. With 8 bases removed from V and 0 bases from J, the gap between germline ends came to 11 bases. The CDR3 spans 13 residues. The CDR3 spells CASLAGASYEQYF. As DNA, the CDR3 is TGTGCCAGCTTAGCCGGGGCCTCCTACGAGCAGTACTTC.

This sequence joins TRBV29-1 and TRBJ2-2, with unresolved D. The CDR3 covers 14 residues. Germline V gene data show CDR1 as SQVTM and CDR2 as ANQGSEA. V lost 4 bases and J lost 1, with 10 bases in between. CDR3: CSVVLQRNTGELFF. As DNA, the CDR3 is TGCAGCGTTGTATTGCAGCGGAACACCGGGGAGCTGTTTTTT.

The chain links TRBV28 to TRBJ1-4; D remains ambiguous. The CDR3 runs to 15 residues. V was shortened by 1 base and J by 7 bases, with 13 bases between the two germline ends. The V gene's germline CDR1 is MDHEN and CDR2 SYDVKM. Here the CDR3 reads CASSLSQGNREKLFF. The CDR3 nucleotides are TGTGCCAGCAGTTTATCTCAAGGTAATCGTGAAAAACTGTTTTTT.

This clone was seen a handful of times. The chain is built from TRBV6-8 and TRBJ2-7; possibly TRBD1 for D (6 bases). The germline V and J ends were trimmed by 10 bases and 6 bases, with 16 bases remaining between them. CDR1 and CDR2 from the germline V gene are MNHGY and SAAAGT. The CDR3 runs to 12 residues. CDR3 nucleotides: TGTGCCATCAAAGGGGACACCAGCGAGCAGTACTTC. Its translation is CAIKGDTSEQYF.

V usage is TRBV18 and J usage is TRBJ2-6; D uncertain. The length of the CDR3 is 15 residues. V lost 8 bases and J 4 bases, leaving 15 bases between the germline ends. Per the germline V gene, CDR1 is KGHSH and CDR2 is LQKENI. The CDR3 loop reads CASGPPTTGANVLTF. CDR3 bases: TGTGCCAGCGGTCCTCCCACGACGGGGGCCAACGTCCTGACTTTC.

By its share, this clone is medium-sized. The rearrangement joins TRBV11-3 to TRBJ2-2, with 10 positions matching TRBD1. Trimming cost V 2 bases and J 4 bases; bases outside gene matches: 4. The CDR3 totals 16 residues. Germline V gene data show CDR1 as SGHNT and CDR2 as YENEEA. CDR3 in DNA: TGTGCCAGCAGCTTATCCGGGACAGGGGCCACCGGGGAGCTGTTTTTT. Its translation is CASSLSGTGATGELFF.

A few counts support this clone. V is TRBV9 and J is TRBJ1-5, with D hard to call. CDR1 SGDLS and CDR2 YYNGEE come from the germline V gene. Deletions cut 0 bases from V and 4 bases from J, with 14 bases between. The CDR3 has 16 amino acids. The CDR3 region has the DNA TGTGCCAGCAGCGTAGTCCCATCCAACTTAAATCAGCCCCAGCATTTT. Its protein is CASSVVPSNLNQPQHF.

The genes are TRBV9 and TRBJ1-1, with D perhaps matching TRBD1 (5 bases). V was clipped by 7 bases and J by 7 bases, with 17 bases between them. The germline gives CDR1 SGDLS, CDR2 YYNGEE. This CDR3 region has 13 residues. DNA for the CDR3: TGTGCCAGCTCCATTGGGGCTGAGGGTGAAGCTTTCTTT. It encodes CASSIGAEGEAFF.

This clone was recorded a few times. The chain is built from TRBV6-8 and TRBJ1-3; D gene ambiguous. Germline CDR1 and CDR2: MNHGY and SAAAGT. V was cut by 5 bases and J by 4 bases, with 15 bases left in between. This CDR3 contains 15 residues. CDR3 sequence (DNA): TGTGCCAGCAGTGAGGGCGGATCCTGGGGAAACACCATATATTTT. Its protein is CASSEGGSWGNTIYF.

The J gene is TRBJ1-1, the V gene TRBV19; D unresolved. Per the germline V gene, CDR1 is LNHDA and CDR2 is SQIVND (reference sequence). There are 15 residues in the CDR3. The V gene lost 1 base and the J gene lost 0 bases, with 9 bases spanning the gap. CDR3 sequence reads: CASSIVGRMNTEAFF. DNA for the CDR3: TGTGCCAGTAGTATAGTCGGAAGGATGAACACTGAAGCTTTCTTT.

The CDR3 bases are TGTGCCAGTAGTATTAGGTTGGCAGGGGATAACACCGGGGAGCTGTTTTTT. Protein sequence: CASSIRLAGDNTGELFF. The chain employs TRBV19 and TRBJ2-2, with D perhaps TRBD1 (6 bases). V gave up 3 bases and J gave up 2 bases, with 16 bases separating them. The CDR3 covers 17 residues. Looked up from germline, CDR1 is LNHDA and CDR2 is SQIVND (reference sequence).

This chain links TRBV6-8 with TRBJ2-1, with 7 bases aligning to TRBD2. J lost 3 bases, V lost 6 bases, and 11 bases had no gene match. In germline, CDR1 is MNHGY, CDR2 SAAAGT. The CDR3 totals 16 residues. CDR3 region: CASSAELARGYNEQFF. The CDR3 coding sequence is TGTGCCAGCAGCGCCGAACTAGCGAGAGGCTACAATGAGCAGTTCTTC.

CDR3 nucleotides: TGTGCCAGCAGTCCCCCCGGCGCGACTAGCGGGGGGGCCTCGTTCTTC. This translates into CASSPPGATSGGASFF. The J gene is TRBJ2-1, the V gene TRBV28, with 14 bases fitting TRBD2. Germline V gene lookup returns CDR1 MDHEN and CDR2 SYDVKM. Unmatched junction bases numbered 15, after V lost 5 bases and J lost 15 bases. The CDR3 runs 16 residues.

This clone occurred a few times. The rearrangement joins TRBV19 to TRBJ2-1; D is unclear. With 2 bases removed from V and 8 bases from J, the gap between germline ends came to 13 bases. CDR1 is LNHDA, CDR2 SQIVND, per germline (reference sequence). The CDR3 has 14 residues. The CDR3: CASSIMDPRHEQFF. The CDR3 DNA is TGTGCCAGTAGTATAATGGACCCAAGGCATGAGCAGTTCTTC.

In this sample, this clone turned up a few times. This chain links TRBV6-1 with TRBJ2-2; D is possibly TRBD2 (5 bases). This CDR3 has 15 amino acids. Germline loops: CDR1 MNHNS, CDR2 SASEGT. Trimming stripped 1 base from V and 6 bases from J, with 12 bases between. CDR3 DNA sequence: TGTGCCAGCAGTGAAGAAGGACTTGGGCCCGGGGAGCTGTTTTTT. The encoded protein is CASSEEGLGPGELFF.

J is TRBJ2-2 and V is TRBV25-1, with D maybe TRBD1 (6 bases). Germline CDR1 reads MGHDK; CDR2 reads SYGVNS. The CDR3 consists of 15 residues. V was trimmed by 4 bases and J by 4 bases, leaving 13 bases between them. CDR3: CASSAIQGSTGELFF. DNA of the CDR3: TGTGCCAGCAGTGCTATACAGGGAAGCACCGGGGAGCTGTTTTTT. The full variable domain, with the rest looked up from reference TRBV25-1 and TRBJ2-2, is EADIYQTPRYLVIGTGKKITLECSQTMGHDKMYWYQQDPGMELHLIHYSYGVNSTEKGDLSSESTVSRIRTEHFPLTLESARPSHTSQYLCASSAIQGSTGELFFGEGSRLTVL.

The chain recombines TRBV30 with TRBJ1-5; possible D gene TRBD1, 5 bases. CDR3 length: 14 residues. The V end lost 0 bases, the J end lost 5 bases, and 11 bases lay between the germline ends. From germline, CDR1 is GTSNPN and CDR2 SVGIG (reference sequence). CDR3 coding DNA: TGTGCCTGGAGTGTAGGGGAGGGGTATCAGCCCCAGCATTTT. This gives the protein CAWSVGEGYQPQHF.